Given below is one TCR beta chain in context. This specimen belongs to a study of blood T cell repertoires in COVID-19. At the level of the study: COVID-19 samples, acute and convalescent, were from the United States, Italy and Spain. From T cells, B-cell-depleted T cells, or PBMCs came the material, which was cDNA or gDNA.

As handled by the study authors: Estimates of nucleated cell counts were drawn from the amplification of reference gene primers. The table came from immunoSEQ multiplex PCR; TCRdb's copy has only in-frame clones and leaves some out. That table supplies the V and J calls and clone size; D and trimming were determined from the DNA. The sample has more than 95,000 clones; roughly 90% are singletons. This CDR3 contains 15 residues. The germline gives CDR1 SNHLY, CDR2 FYNNEI. Trimming at V came to 10 bases and at J to 2 bases, leaving 7 bases not matched to a gene. The clonotype was recovered from a human donor in a cohort sampled during active COVID-19. The sample taken for sequencing was peripheral blood. The V call is TRBV2, the J call TRBJ2-2; TRBD2 agrees at 10 bases. This CDR3 reads CAIAERGGNTGELFF. CDR3 nucleotides: TGTGCCATCGCGGAGCGGGGGGGAAACACCGGGGAGCTGTTTTTT.